These 32 T cell receptor beta chains came from one sample sequenced in a study of response to subunit inactivated influenza vaccine. MiXCR, applied by TCRdb to the RT-PCR reads, yields one record per CDR3 protein. The profile shows approximately 310,000 distinct CDR3 sequences, 21% of them singletons. The specimen was PBMCs from blood, collected roughly 20 months after vaccination. Receptors originate from a man aged 50 to 75 who received an inactivated influenza vaccine.

The J gene is TRBJ2-1, the V gene TRBV7-2; TRBD2 agrees at 7 bases. Losses at the gene ends were 1 base for V and 4 bases for J; bases not matched to a gene: 10. The CDR3 loop spans 17 amino acids. CDR1 SGHTA and CDR2 FQGNSA come from the germline V gene. CDR3 coding DNA: TGTGCCAGCAGCTTAGGTCAGGGCGGGAGTATGTACAATGAGCAGTTCTTC. Translation gives CASSLGQGGSMYNEQFF.

The chain carries TRBV5-6 and TRBJ1-4, with 7 bases identical to TRBD1. There are 14 residues in the CDR3. Germline trimming cut 4 bases from V and 6 bases from J; bases unmatched to any gene: 6. The germline gives CDR1 SGHDT, CDR2 YYEEEE. This CDR3 is CASSIAGGYEKLFF. CDR3 nucleotide sequence: TGTGCCAGCAGCATCGCAGGGGGATATGAAAAACTGTTTTTT.

The chain carries TRBV20-1 and TRBJ1-6, with TRBD1 matching 9 bases. The CDR3 length is 15 residues. Trimming at V came to 0 bases and at J to 7 bases, leaving 4 bases not matched to a gene. Germline CDR1 reads DFQATT; CDR2 reads SNEGSKA (reference sequence). CDR3 sequence reads: CSARDLDRGNSPLHF. The CDR3 DNA reads TGCAGTGCTAGAGATCTGGACAGGGGAAATTCACCCCTCCACTTT.

The J gene is TRBJ2-4, the V gene TRBV28, with D perhaps matching TRBD2 (5 bases). The V and J ends lost 8 bases and 6 bases respectively, with 17 bases between them. CDR1 is MDHEN and CDR2 is SYDVKM in the germline V gene. This CDR3 spans 14 amino acids. The CDR3 DNA sequence: TGTGCCAGCGACGCGAGGAGGCGCCCAAACATTCAGTACTTC. Encoded protein: CASDARRRPNIQYF.

On this clonotype: Germline is not matched at one junction end, which may reflect a read error. This chain connects TRBV12-3 or TRBV12-4 to TRBJ1-2; a weak D match, TRBD1 (6 bases). The CDR3 is made up of 12 amino acids. CDR3 sequence: CASSPPGTPTRF. The CDR3 DNA follows: TGTGCCAGCAGTCCTCCGGGGACACCCACGAGGTTC.

V gene TRBV11-2 combines with J gene TRBJ2-6; maybe TRBD2 (5 bases). Trimming cost V 1 base and J 0 bases, with 25 bases left between them. In germline, CDR1 is SGHAT, CDR2 FQNNGV. The CDR3 loop spans 22 amino acids. The CDR3 region has the DNA TGTGCCAGCAGCTTAGTAAGGGTCCCGTCACGGGGTACCCCCTCTGGGGCCAACGTCCTGACTTTC. Translated: CASSLVRVPSRGTPSGANVLTF.

The chain carries TRBV6-6 and TRBJ2-5; D is undetermined. V lost 2 bases and J 5 bases, leaving 6 bases between the germline ends. CDR1 and CDR2 from the germline V gene are MNHNY and SVGAGI (reference sequence). This CDR3 has 12 residues. CDR3 in DNA: TGTGCCAGCAGTTACGATTGGGAGACCCAGTACTTC. This encodes CASSYDWETQYF.

V gene TRBV11-2 combines with J gene TRBJ2-1; 10 bases are shared with TRBD2. V lost 6 bases to trimming and J lost 3 bases; unmatched junction nucleotides: 5. Germline loops: CDR1 SGHAT, CDR2 FQNNGV. The CDR3 covers 15 residues. The CDR3, as DNA: TGTGCCAGCAGGGTAGCGGGAGGTGGCTACAATGAGCAGTTCTTC. Its protein product is CASRVAGGGYNEQFF.

This clonotype came up a few times. This chain joins TRBV6-5 and TRBJ1-1, with D maybe TRBD1 (6 bases). Trimming removed 5 bases at V and 1 base at J, with 14 bases between. This CDR3 is built from 15 residues. Germline V lookup: CDR1 MNHEY, CDR2 SVGAGI. The CDR3 loop reads CASSNPGHKNTEAFF. Here the CDR3 DNA reads TGTGCCAGCAGTAACCCGGGACATAAGAACACTGAAGCTTTCTTT.

The rearrangement joins TRBV5-1 to TRBJ1-4; D unresolved. The CDR3 runs to 14 residues. The V gene lost 7 bases and the J gene lost 6 bases, with 16 bases spanning the gap. Germline CDR1 is SGHRS and CDR2 is YFSETQ. CDR3 in DNA: TGCGCCAGCGGTCCGGAGGGCAGATATGAAAAACTGTTTTTT. As protein: CASGPEGRYEKLFF. Complete variable domain (other parts from reference TRBV5-1 and TRBJ1-4): KAGVTQTPRYLIKTRGQQVTLSCSPISGHRSVSWYQQTPGQGLQFLFEYFSETQRNKGNFPGRFSGRQFSNSRSEMNVSTLELGDSALYLCASGPEGRYEKLFFGSGTQLSVL.

This clonotype was counted a few times. The chain combines TRBV12-3 or TRBV12-4 with TRBJ2-5; tentative D call: TRBD2 (6 bases). With 3 bases removed from V and 2 bases from J, the gap between germline ends came to 10 bases. This CDR3 has 14 residues. The CDR3 spells CASSFGGKQETQYF. The CDR3 DNA reads TGTGCCAGCAGTTTTGGGGGGAAACAAGAGACCCAGTACTTC.

The V and J genes are TRBV28 and TRBJ1-2; possible D gene TRBD1, 5 bases. Germline V gene data show CDR1 as MDHEN and CDR2 as SYDVKM. V lost 8 bases and J lost 7, with 11 bases in between. This CDR3 is 11 amino acids long. DNA of the CDR3: TGTGCCAGCTCATGGGGCAGTGGCTACACCTTC. Residues: CASSWGSGYTF.

This clonotype has only a few counts. The chain combines TRBV20-1 with TRBJ1-1; 7 nucleotides line up with TRBD1. The CDR3 spans 15 residues. Germline V CDR1 and CDR2: DFQATT, SNEGSKA (reference sequence). The J segment lost 5 bases and the V segment lost 2 bases, leaving 11 bases of the junction unmatched. CDR3 residues: CSARPSRGTETEAFF. The CDR3 region has the DNA TGCAGTGCTAGACCCTCCAGGGGGACTGAGACTGAAGCTTTCTTT.

This chain links TRBV7-2 with TRBJ2-5, with D hard to call. This CDR3 contains 14 residues. Germline V CDR1 and CDR2: SGHTA, FQGNSA. Trimming took 3 bases from V and 0 from J, leaving 8 bases between them. The CDR3 loop is CASSFASNQETQYF. The CDR3 bases are TGTGCCAGCAGCTTCGCCAGCAACCAAGAGACCCAGTACTTC.

This clonotype appeared a few times. The chain is built from TRBV27 and TRBJ2-2; 13 nucleotides match TRBD2. The CDR3 is 17 residues long. Germline assignment: CDR1 MNHEY and CDR2 SMNVEV (reference sequence). The V and J ends lost 1 base and 6 bases, in that order; junction bases with no gene match: 5. The CDR3 DNA follows: TGTGCCAGCAGTTTATTGATGGGACTAGCGGGATCCGGGGAGCTGTTTTTT. Translated, it gives CASSLLMGLAGSGELFF.

The genes are TRBV11-2 and TRBJ1-2; D is unclear. Looked up from germline, CDR1 is SGHAT and CDR2 is FQNNGV. The CDR3 is 13 amino acids. Trimming stripped 3 bases from V and 7 bases from J, with 12 bases between. The CDR3 nucleotides are TGTGCCAGCAGCTTCCAGAATCGGGTTGGCTACACCTTC. It encodes CASSFQNRVGYTF. Using reference TRBV11-2 and TRBJ1-2 for the parts outside the CDR3, the full variable domain is EAGVAQSPRYKIIEKRQSVAFWCNPISGHATLYWYQQILGQGPKLLIQFQNNGVVDDSQLPKDRFSAERLKGVDSTLKIQPAKLEDSAVYLCASSFQNRVGYTFGSGTRLTVV.

The J gene is TRBJ1-2, the V gene TRBV9; 8 bases align to TRBD1. Germline V gene sequence: CDR1 SGDLS, CDR2 YYNGEE. J gave up 6 bases and V 7 bases, and 11 bases lay outside the gene matches. The CDR3 extends over 14 amino acids. The CDR3 loop is CASQPGQGLDGYTF. Written as DNA, the CDR3 is TGTGCCAGCCAACCAGGACAGGGATTGGATGGCTACACCTTC.

The table lists this clonotype with a few counts. This rearrangement joins TRBV28 to TRBJ2-3; 8 bases fit TRBD2. CDR3 length: 16 amino acids. V shed 7 bases and J 3 bases; nucleotides not matched to a gene: 12. Germline CDR1 reads MDHEN; CDR2 reads SYDVKM. The chain's CDR3 is CASTRLLAGGTDTQYF. In DNA form, the CDR3 reads TGTGCCAGCACCCGCCTACTTGCGGGGGGAACAGATACGCAGTATTTT.

In its sample, this clonotype was seen many times. CDR3 residues: CATLTAVNQPQHF. DNA of the CDR3: TGTGCCACCTTAACAGCGGTCAATCAGCCCCAGCATTTT. The chain links TRBV28 to TRBJ1-5; D not resolved. The CDR3 is 13 amino acids. V was trimmed by 10 bases and J by 3 bases, leaving 13 bases between them. CDR1 is MDHEN, CDR2 SYDVKM, per germline.

This clonotype has at least ten counts. The gene calls are TRBV20-1 and TRBJ1-5; TRBD1 matches at 11 bases. The germline V gene encodes CDR1 DFQATT and CDR2 SNEGSKA (reference sequence). The CDR3 has 13 residues. V lost 6 bases, J lost 4 bases, and 2 bases stayed unmatched. The CDR3 reads CSARDRGNQPQHF. The CDR3 DNA reads TGCAGTGCCAGGGACAGGGGGAATCAGCCCCAGCATTTT.

This clonotype occurred a few times. This sequence joins TRBV5-4 and TRBJ1-1; D is unresolved. V was trimmed by 5 bases and J by 4 bases, leaving 15 bases between them. The CDR3 runs 14 residues. CDR1 and CDR2 (germline): SGHNT, YYREEE (reference sequence). The CDR3 region has the DNA TGTGCCAGCAGTCACCCGGAGGACTTCACTGAAGCTTTCTTT. Residues: CASSHPEDFTEAFF.

This clonotype has only a few counts. The chain's CDR3 is CAISDLDTSSYNEQFF. Written as DNA, the CDR3 is TGTGCCATCAGTGACTTGGACACGAGCTCCTACAATGAGCAGTTCTTC. The chain recombines TRBV10-3 with TRBJ2-1; TRBD1 might be the D (5 bases). Germline values: CDR1 ENHRY, CDR2 SYGVKD. V lost 3 bases and J 0 bases, leaving 12 bases between the germline ends. The CDR3 contains 16 residues.

V is TRBV24-1 and J is TRBJ2-3; D possibly corresponds to TRBD2 (5 bases). V was pared by 2 bases and J by 5 bases, with 13 bases between. The CDR3 extends over 15 amino acids. Germline V lookup: CDR1 KGHDR, CDR2 SFDVKD. The CDR3 DNA sequence: TGTGCCACCAGTGATTACGGGGTCGCGGGAGATACGCAGTATTTT. Translation gives CATSDYGVAGDTQYF.

This clonotype occurred many times. The chain employs TRBV2 and TRBJ1-5, with D tentatively TRBD1 (5 bases). CDR3 length: 15 amino acids. In germline, CDR1 is SNHLY, CDR2 FYNNEI. V was cut by 5 bases and J by 4 bases, with 15 bases left in between. The CDR3 bases are TGTGCCAGCAGTCTGAAGGGACCCCTAAATCAGCCCCAGCATTTT. It translates to CASSLKGPLNQPQHF.

This clonotype was seen only a few times. The chain uses TRBV6-1 and TRBJ1-2, with D uncertain. Trimming cost V 5 bases and J 4 bases, with 14 bases left between them. The CDR3 is 14 amino acids. Germline lookup yields CDR1 MNHNS and CDR2 SASEGT. CDR3: CASSPYEPGYGYTF. CDR3 sequence (DNA): TGTGCCAGCAGTCCGTATGAGCCGGGCTATGGCTACACCTTC.

This chain joins TRBV6-1 and TRBJ2-2; tentative D call: TRBD2 (6 bases). V gave up 6 bases and J gave up 4 bases, with 18 bases separating them. This CDR3 is built from 16 residues. Germline CDR1 reads MNHNS; CDR2 reads SASEGT. The CDR3 region is CASRRSGTSTTGELFF. The CDR3 DNA is TGTGCCAGCAGGAGGTCAGGGACTTCGACCACCGGGGAGCTGTTTTTT.

The V gene is TRBV28, the J gene TRBJ2-7; 10 bases align to TRBD2. This CDR3 spans 16 amino acids. J was trimmed by 2 bases and V by 3 bases; bases with no gene match: 7. Germline V gene data show CDR1 as MDHEN and CDR2 as SYDVKM. The CDR3 DNA reads as TGTGCCAGCAGTTTTCCACCCCTAGCGGGGGCCTACGAGCAGTACTTC. Translated: CASSFPPLAGAYEQYF.

The chain carries TRBV28 and TRBJ2-1; no reliable D call. The V and J ends lost 5 bases and 5 bases respectively, with 13 bases between them. This CDR3 is built from 14 residues. Germline V gene sequence: CDR1 MDHEN, CDR2 SYDVKM. As DNA, the CDR3 is TGTGCCAGCAGTCAAGGACCAAACAACAATGAGCAGTTCTTC. This translates into CASSQGPNNNEQFF.

The table lists this clonotype with a few counts. This chain uses TRBV20-1 with TRBJ2-7; TRBD2 matches 9 bases. The CDR3 sequence is 14 residues long. CDR1 is DFQATT and CDR2 is SNEGSKA in the germline V gene (reference sequence). The junction had 5 bases not matched to a gene; V was cut back by 1 base and J by 4 bases. Written as DNA, the CDR3 is TGCAGTGCTAGAGTCCTAGCGGGATTTTACGAGCAGTACTTC. Protein sequence: CSARVLAGFYEQYF.

Written as DNA, the CDR3 is TGTGCCACCAGTGGAGCTAGCTCCTACAATGAGCAGTTCTTC. Translated, it gives CATSGASSYNEQFF. The chain uses TRBV24-1 and TRBJ2-1; D call uncertain. Per germline, CDR1 KGHDR and CDR2 SFDVKD. V was shortened by 5 bases and J by 0 bases, with 7 bases between the two germline ends. The CDR3 is made up of 14 amino acids.

This clonotype was observed a few times. The rearrangement links TRBV3-1 to TRBJ2-4, with D tentatively TRBD1 (6 bases). The V end was cut by 3 bases, the J end by 8 bases, with 14 bases between. Germline loops: CDR1 LGHDT, CDR2 YNNKEL (reference sequence). This CDR3 is built from 14 residues. Here the CDR3 DNA reads TGTGCCAGCAGCCAGGGACACCGGGGCGACATTCAGTACTTC. It yields the protein CASSQGHRGDIQYF.

V is TRBV7-9 and J is TRBJ1-4, with a possible D match to TRBD1 (6 bases). The CDR3 totals 14 residues. The germline CDR1 and CDR2 sequences are SEHNR and FQNEAQ (reference sequence). V was trimmed by 0 bases and J by 9 bases, leaving 11 bases between them. CDR3 coding DNA: TGTGCCAGCAGCTTAGCGTTAACAGGGAAAAAACTGTTTTTT. Encoded protein: CASSLALTGKKLFF.